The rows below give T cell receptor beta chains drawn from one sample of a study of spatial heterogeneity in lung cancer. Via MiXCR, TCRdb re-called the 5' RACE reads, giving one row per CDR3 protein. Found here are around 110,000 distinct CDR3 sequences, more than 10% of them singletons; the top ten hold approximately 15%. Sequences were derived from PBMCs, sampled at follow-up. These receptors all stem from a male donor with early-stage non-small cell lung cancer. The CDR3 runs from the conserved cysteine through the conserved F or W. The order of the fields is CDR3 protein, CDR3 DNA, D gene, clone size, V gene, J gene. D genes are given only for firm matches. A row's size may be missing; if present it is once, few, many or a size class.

CDR3aa: CASSSGAQETQYF; CDR3nt: TGTGCCAGCAGTTCAGGGGCACAAGAGACCCAGTACTTC; d_gene: -; abundance: many; v_gene: TRBV12-3/TRBV12-4; j_gene: TRBJ2-5
CDR3aa: CASKSLTGTGQETQYF; CDR3nt: TGCGCCAGCAAGAGCCTTACCGGGACAGGCCAAGAGACCCAGTACTTC; d_gene: TRBD1; abundance: few; v_gene: TRBV5-1; j_gene: TRBJ2-5
CDR3aa: CASSLATGSPYEQYF; CDR3nt: TGTGCCAGCAGCTTAGCCACAGGGTCTCCCTACGAGCAGTACTTC; d_gene: -; abundance: -; v_gene: TRBV11-2; j_gene: TRBJ2-7
CDR3aa: CASSRNTGINSPLHF; CDR3nt: TGTGCCAGCAGCCGCAATACAGGGATTAATTCACCCCTCCACTTT; d_gene: -; abundance: many; v_gene: TRBV4-2; j_gene: TRBJ1-6
CDR3aa: CASSAWTNTDTQYF; CDR3nt: TGCGCCAGCAGCGCCTGGACAAACACAGATACGCAGTATTTT; d_gene: -; abundance: few; v_gene: TRBV5-1; j_gene: TRBJ2-3
CDR3aa: CASSGFGTSGERYF; CDR3nt: TGTGCCAGCAGTGGGTTCGGGACTAGCGGTGAGCGGTACTTC; d_gene: TRBD2; abundance: -; v_gene: TRBV25-1; j_gene: TRBJ2-7
CDR3aa: CASSSDTGELFF; CDR3nt: TGCGCCAGCAGCTCCGACACCGGGGAGCTGTTTTTT; d_gene: -; abundance: many; v_gene: TRBV5-1; j_gene: TRBJ2-2
CDR3aa: CASSRGVGNQPQHF; CDR3nt: TGTGCCAGCAGCAGGGGGGTAGGCAATCAGCCCCAGCATTTT; d_gene: TRBD1; abundance: -; v_gene: TRBV6-5; j_gene: TRBJ1-5
CDR3aa: CASSQEQGNYGYTF; CDR3nt: TGCGCCAGCAGCCAAGAACAGGGGAACTATGGCTACACCTTC; d_gene: TRBD1; abundance: many; v_gene: TRBV4-3; j_gene: TRBJ1-2
CDR3aa: CASSVTGFSEQYF; CDR3nt: TGTGCCAGCAGCGTAACAGGGTTTTCGGAGCAGTACTTC; d_gene: -; abundance: few; v_gene: TRBV9; j_gene: TRBJ2-7
CDR3aa: CASSLFGYSNQPQHF; CDR3nt: TGTGCCAGCAGTTTGTTCGGATATAGCAATCAGCCCCAGCATTTT; d_gene: -; abundance: many; v_gene: TRBV27; j_gene: TRBJ1-5
CDR3aa: CASSQGASMGVFAYEQYF; CDR3nt: TGTGCCAGCAGCCAAGGGGCGTCAATGGGGGTCTTCGCCTACGAGCAGTACTTC; d_gene: -; abundance: few; v_gene: TRBV4-2; j_gene: TRBJ2-7
CDR3aa: CASSLRGNSYNEQFF; CDR3nt: TGTGCCAGCAGCCTGAGGGGTAACTCCTACAATGAGCAGTTCTTC; d_gene: -; abundance: many; v_gene: TRBV9; j_gene: TRBJ2-1
CDR3aa: CSASRQGGGELFF; CDR3nt: TGCAGTGCTAGCCGACAGGGCGGCGGGGAGCTGTTTTTT; d_gene: TRBD1; abundance: many; v_gene: TRBV20-1; j_gene: TRBJ2-2
CDR3aa: CSVGQGRETQYF; CDR3nt: TGCAGCGTTGGTCAGGGTAGAGAGACCCAGTACTTC; d_gene: -; abundance: -; v_gene: TRBV29-1; j_gene: TRBJ2-5
CDR3aa: CASSEWGGGYTF; CDR3nt: TGCGCCAGCAGTGAGTGGGGGGGCGGCTACACCTTC; d_gene: -; abundance: few; v_gene: TRBV10-2; j_gene: TRBJ1-2